Sequencing of this T cell receptor beta chain was carried out in a study of shared clonotypes between healthy human individuals. A note on this clone: The junction shows a germline mismatch at one end, possibly a read error.

Profiling relied on immunoSEQ multiplex PCR, and the TCRdb table lists in-frame clones only, not all of them. The data contain over a million clones, about 80% of them singletons. The sequencing input was memory CD4+ T cells from PBMCs. Subset described: CD45RA-negative fraction. The clonotype originates from a man between 18 and 35 years old in good health. Some clones in this sample may be carry-over from other donors' samples.

The CDR3, as DNA: TGCAGTGCTACCCAAAGGGGAATCGGAAACTTC. Protein sequence: CSATQRGIGNF. V is TRBV20-1 and J is TRBJ2-4; perhaps TRBD1 as D (5 bases). The CDR3 is made up of 11 amino acids. Germline V lookup: CDR1 DFQATT, CDR2 SNEGSKA (reference sequence).